A single sample gave rise to the 11 T cell receptor beta chains below, sequenced in a study of cytomegalovirus exposure and HLA in healthy donors. The PCR employed 60 Vbeta primers together with 13 Jbeta primers. Using immunoSEQ multiplex PCR, the repertoire was profiled, and TCRdb retains in-frame clones only, with some absent. The sample carries under 200,000 clones, about 77% recorded once. Sequenced material: PBMCs. Every receptor here comes from a woman in her 40s in good health and CMV-seropositive.

The chain links TRBV11-3 to TRBJ2-5, with TRBD2 matching 7 bases. The germline V gene encodes CDR1 SGHNT and CDR2 YENEEA. J lost 5 bases, V lost 5 bases, and 17 bases had no gene match. This CDR3 contains 17 residues. This CDR3 is CASSPGRGEGNSETQYF. As DNA, the CDR3 is TGTGCCAGCAGCCCTGGACGCGGGGAGGGGAATTCGGAGACCCAGTACTTC.

This clone was observed once. This rearrangement joins TRBV21-1 to TRBJ2-1; the table's D call, TRBD1, has no DNA check behind it. TRBV21-1 is reported as a pseudogene. The CDR3 contains 16 residues. The CDR3 DNA is TGTGCCAGCAGCGAATCGGCGAGACAGGGGTACAATGAGCAGTTCTTC. Encoded protein: CASSESARQGYNEQFF.

The chain links TRBV6-5 to TRBJ2-1, with TRBD2 identical over 11 bases. This CDR3 spans 16 amino acids. The V segment lost 2 bases and the J segment 6 bases; nucleotides outside the gene matches: 6. In germline, CDR1 is MNHEY, CDR2 SVGAGI. The CDR3 spells CASSYPRTSGRNEQFF. Written as DNA, the CDR3 is TGTGCCAGCAGTTACCCTCGGACTAGCGGGCGCAATGAGCAGTTCTTC.

The V call is TRBV11-3, the J call TRBJ2-7, with TRBD2 identical over 8 bases. Trimming took 4 bases from V and 7 from J; bases not matched to a gene: 12. The CDR3 is 15 amino acids. Germline CDR1 is SGHNT and CDR2 is YENEEA. CDR3: CASSSSGGLSGEQYF. CDR3 DNA: TGTGCCAGCAGCTCGTCGGGGGGGCTTTCTGGGGAGCAGTACTTC.

The chain joins TRBV7-9 to TRBJ1-1; possibly TRBD1 for D (6 bases). Germline loops: CDR1 SEHNR, CDR2 FQNEAQ (reference sequence). CDR3 length: 13 residues. Trimming removed 6 bases at V and 4 bases at J, with 12 bases between. The CDR3 loop reads CASRQGSGTEAFF. DNA for the CDR3: TGTGCCAGCAGACAGGGATCCGGCACTGAAGCTTTCTTT.

The chain joins TRBV5-1 to TRBJ2-1; D perhaps matches TRBD1 (6 bases). V lost 3 bases and J 4 bases, leaving 11 bases between the germline ends. This CDR3 spans 14 amino acids. Germline CDR1 and CDR2: SGHRS and YFSETQ. CDR3 region: CASSSGTLYNEQFF. In DNA form, the CDR3 reads TGCGCCAGCAGCTCCGGGACACTATACAATGAGCAGTTCTTC.

The genes are TRBV13 and TRBJ1-1, with 8 bases matching TRBD1. The V gene end was trimmed by 3 bases and the J gene end by 2 bases; junction bases not matched to a gene: 2. The CDR3 is 14 residues long. Germline V gene sequence: CDR1 PRHDT, CDR2 FYEKMQ (reference sequence). The CDR3 region is CASSFGQGNTEAFF. The CDR3 nucleotides read TGTGCCAGCAGCTTTGGACAGGGAAACACTGAAGCTTTCTTT.

Only a few counts were recorded for this clone. The V gene is TRBV4-1, the J gene TRBJ2-3; no definite D call. This CDR3 region has 14 residues. V lost 4 bases and J lost 2, with 10 bases in between. Germline-derived CDR1 and CDR2 are MGHRA and YSYEKL. The CDR3 protein is CASSRQLTTDTQYF. The CDR3 DNA sequence: TGCGCCAGCAGCCGTCAACTTACCACAGATACGCAGTATTTT.

The V and J genes are TRBV4-2 and TRBJ2-5; D might be TRBD2 (6 bases). With 1 base removed from V and 0 bases from J, the gap between germline ends came to 12 bases. This CDR3 is 16 amino acids long. Germline V gene data show CDR1 as LGHNA and CDR2 as YNFKEQ. The CDR3 DNA reads as TGTGCCAGCAGCCAAGTGGGCGGGGAGTACCAAGAGACCCAGTACTTC. Translating gives CASSQVGGEYQETQYF.

This clone appeared a single time. The V gene is TRBV28, the J gene TRBJ1-2, with D perhaps TRBD1 (5 bases). CDR3 size: 13 residues. Per germline, CDR1 MDHEN and CDR2 SYDVKM. Trimming took 6 bases from V and 2 from J, leaving 10 bases between them. The CDR3 nucleotides are TGTGCCAGCAGATCCTCAGGGAACTATGGCTACACCTTC. Its protein is CASRSSGNYGYTF.

V and J are TRBV14 and TRBJ2-5; 7 nucleotides agree with TRBD1. Unmatched junction bases numbered 9, after V lost 6 bases and J lost 2 bases. From germline, CDR1 is SGHDN and CDR2 FVKESK. The CDR3 sequence is 15 residues long. The CDR3 loop is CASSYNAGGQETQYF. The CDR3 coding sequence is TGTGCCAGCAGTTACAACGCAGGGGGACAAGAGACCCAGTACTTC. Full variable domain (remainder filled in from reference TRBV14 and TRBJ2-5): EAGVTQFPSHSVIEKGQTVTLRCDPISGHDNLYWYRRVMGKEIKFLLHFVKESKQDESGMPNNRFLAERTGGTYSTLKVQPAELEDSGVYFCASSYNAGGQETQYFGPGTRLLVL.